The rows below give T cell receptor beta chains drawn from one sample of a study of OX40 agonist ivuxolimab in advanced cancers. Profiling relied on immunoSEQ multiplex PCR, and the TCRdb table lists in-frame clones only, not all of them. This table holds 65,000 to 90,000 clones, over 65% found once. Material: CD4+ or CD8+ T cells sorted from blood, obtained in a trial of the OX40 agonist ivuxolimab. These receptors were obtained from an adult with an advanced solid tumor such as melanoma, head and neck, liver or kidney cancer. The CDR3 runs from the conserved cysteine through the conserved F or W. The order of the fields is D gene, V gene, J gene, CDR3 protein. The D gene is left open where the match is weak.

-	TRBV29-1	TRBJ1-6	CSVGGGLGSPLHF
-	TRBV7-2	TRBJ2-1	CASSLTLGGAYNEQFF
-	TRBV28	TRBJ2-1	CASSLRGAGSYNEQFF
TRBD2	TRBV7-9	TRBJ2-3	CASSLLAGYTDTQYF
-	TRBV19	TRBJ1-6	CASSKENTYNSPLHF
-	TRBV7-2	TRBJ2-7	CASSVWRGDREQYF
-	TRBV10-1	TRBJ2-5	CASSGDQRGTQYF
-	TRBV7-3	TRBJ1-6	CASSLSGGVDSPLHF
TRBD1	TRBV6-5	TRBJ2-3	CASSYVGTGGADTQYF
-	TRBV4-1	TRBJ1-4	CASSQDKTRGNEKLFF
-	TRBV29-1	TRBJ2-3	CSVRQVITDTQYF
-	TRBV6-5	TRBJ1-1	CASSSGTGNTEAFF
-	TRBV9	TRBJ2-5	CASSPRATQETQYF
TRBD2	TRBV5-1	TRBJ2-1	CASSLAGGSGNEQFF
TRBD2	TRBV12-5	TRBJ2-5	CASGLGLAGGLETQYF
TRBD1	TRBV4-1	TRBJ1-4	CASSPGSGTDEKLFF
TRBD1	TRBV29-1	TRBJ1-4	CSVPSGQPNEKLFF
TRBD1	TRBV5-1	TRBJ2-7	CASSIQGQGGQDEQYF
-	TRBV11-2	TRBJ2-5	CASSFIWGTETQYF
-	TRBV7-3	TRBJ1-2	CASSPNAGSLLGYTF
-	TRBV5-4	TRBJ1-1	CASSLSASQNTEAFF
TRBD1	TRBV18	TRBJ1-6	CASSPLQGNDNSPLHF
-	TRBV28	TRBJ1-1	CASSTPSRASNTEAFF
TRBD1	TRBV19	TRBJ1-2	CASSQRTGGSGYTF
-	TRBV18	TRBJ2-5	CASSPGLRGEETQYF
-	TRBV9	TRBJ1-3	CASGTGSSGNTIYF
TRBD1	TRBV27	TRBJ1-4	CASSSPGQGNEKLFF
TRBD1	TRBV28	TRBJ1-6	CASSGQGTSPLHF
-	TRBV19	-	CASSYGQLPYEQYF
-	TRBV30	TRBJ2-6	CAEGDGANVLTF
-	TRBV7-2	TRBJ1-5	CASSLGGRQPQHF
-	TRBV13	TRBJ2-3	CASRRLLTDTQYF
-	TRBV7-9	TRBJ2-5	CASSLSETQYF
-	TRBV12-5	TRBJ1-2	CASLTGFGYTF
-	TRBV7-2	TRBJ1-5	CASNDPGPNQPQHF
-	TRBV11-2	TRBJ2-1	CASSLGQGPYNEQFF
TRBD1	TRBV9	TRBJ2-3	CASTGGSTDTQYF